A single sample is the source of the 5 T cell receptor beta chains below, sequenced in a study of blood T cell repertoires in COVID-19. The repertoire was sequenced with immunoSEQ multiplex PCR; TCRdb's copy has only in-frame clones and lacks some. The repertoire consists of under 450,000 clones, with around 89% occurring once and the leading ten covering roughly 1.4%. Input material: peripheral blood. Receptor source: a woman in her forties with COVID-19, enrolled during active disease.

The chain combines TRBV7-8 with TRBJ2-7, with D perhaps TRBD1 (5 bases). From germline, CDR1 is SGHVS and CDR2 FQNEAQ. CDR3 length: 14 residues. The V end lost 5 bases, the J end lost 0 bases, and 11 bases lay between the germline ends. This CDR3 reads CASSRQMSSYEQYF. In DNA, the CDR3 is TGTGCCAGCAGCCGACAGATGAGCTCCTACGAGCAGTACTTC.

The chain couples TRBV25-1 to TRBJ1-1; 8 nucleotides line up with TRBD1. J lost 6 bases, V lost 5 bases, and 8 bases had no gene match. The CDR3 contains 14 residues. Germline V gene sequence: CDR1 MGHDK, CDR2 SYGVNS. CDR3 sequence (DNA): TGTGCCAGCAGTCCCAGGGGGCTTAGTTCTGAAGCTTTCTTT. Translated: CASSPRGLSSEAFF.

The chain is built from TRBV12-5 and TRBJ2-3; 11 nucleotides line up with TRBD2. V gave up 3 bases and J gave up 6 bases; unmatched junction bases: 5. The CDR3 spans 15 residues. The germline gives CDR1 LGHNT, CDR2 FRNRAP. The CDR3 spells CASGFTGLAVDTQYF. The CDR3 region has the DNA TGTGCTAGTGGTTTCACGGGACTAGCGGTCGATACGCAGTATTTT.

The chain combines TRBV19 with TRBJ1-2, with 7 bases that match TRBD1. The CDR3 extends over 13 amino acids. The ends lost 7 bases at V and 8 bases at J; junction bases unmatched: 10. From germline, CDR1 is LNHDA and CDR2 SQIVND (reference sequence). This CDR3 is CASTQLGTEGYTF. CDR3 in DNA: TGTGCCAGTACCCAACTCGGGACAGAAGGCTACACCTTC.

The chain combines TRBV6-1 with TRBJ2-2, with 8 bases matching TRBD1. CDR1 is MNHNS, CDR2 SASEGT, per germline. Trimming removed 4 bases from V and 1 base from J; junction bases left unmatched: 8. The CDR3 is 17 residues long. DNA for the CDR3: TGTGCCAGCAGTGTCTCGCCGGGACAGGAGAACACCGGGGAGCTGTTTTTT. This translates into CASSVSPGQENTGELFF.